These T cell receptor beta chains were read from a single sample in a study of regulatory T cells in long-lasting Graves disease. TCRdb reprocessed the multiplex PCR reads with MiXCR, giving one entry per CDR3 protein. The table lists about 660,000 distinct CDR3 sequences, about 32% of them singletons, with 40% to 50% in the top ten. Sequenced here: peripheral blood mononuclear cells (PBMCs), sampled when the disease was refractory, from a patient treated with antithyroid drugs. These receptors were collected from a female donor with Graves disease. The CDR3 runs from the conserved cysteine through the conserved F or W. A D gene is named only where the DNA matches it firmly. A clone size is listed for some rows: how often the clone was seen (once, few, many), or a class if it is expanded.

CDR3 protein	CDR3 DNA	V gene	J gene	clone size	D gene
CASSLEGKSEAFF	TGTGCCAGCAGCTTGGAGGGAAAATCTGAAGCTTTCTTT	TRBV7-9	TRBJ1-1	.	.
CASMGQYPPELYNRAGELFF	TGTGCCAGCATGGGACAGTATCCTCCCGAGTTGTATAATCGGGCCGGGGAGCTGTTTTTT	TRBV27	TRBJ2-2	.	TRBD1
CSASPTGISLQETQYF	TGCAGTGCTAGTCCTACCGGAATTAGCCTCCAAGAGACCCAGTACTTC	TRBV20-1	TRBJ2-5	few	.
CSAVPASGRQPSTYEQYF	TGCAGTGCTGTCCCAGCTAGCGGGAGGCAACCCTCGACCTACGAGCAGTACTTC	TRBV20-1	TRBJ2-7	.	TRBD2
CASSQGLWNTEAFF	TGTGCCAGCAGCCAGGGACTCTGGAACACTGAAGCTTTCTTT	TRBV5-1	TRBJ1-1	many	.
CASSQATGTQYF	TGTGCCAGCAGCCAAGCGACGGGTACGCAGTATTTT	TRBV3-1	TRBJ2-3	.	.
CSAQVQETQYF	TGCAGTGCACAAGTACAAGAGACCCAGTACTTC	TRBV20-1	TRBJ2-5	many	.
CSAIKTGTETQYF	TGCAGTGCTATAAAGACAGGGACAGAGACCCAGTACTTC	TRBV20-1	TRBJ2-5	few	TRBD1
CASSQDPGRNQPQHF	TGTGCCAGCAGCCAAGATCCGGGCCGCAATCAGCCCCAGCATTTT	TRBV3-1	TRBJ1-5	few	.
CASSKDRVYGYTF	TGTGCCAGCAGCAAGGACAGGGTCTATGGCTACACCTTC	TRBV12-3/TRBV12-4	TRBJ1-2	many	TRBD1
CATSDSRTNANTGELFF	TGTGCCACCAGTGATTCACGGACTAATGCGAACACCGGGGAGCTGTTTTTT	TRBV24-1	TRBJ2-2	.	.
CASSQMGQGKPEQYF	TGCGCCAGCAGCCAAATGGGACAGGGAAAGCCCGAGCAGTACTTC	TRBV4-1	TRBJ2-7	.	TRBD1
CASSMQGLINQPQHF	TGTGCCAGTAGTATGCAGGGACTCATCAATCAGCCCCAGCATTTT	TRBV19	TRBJ1-5	.	.
CASSFGRPNEKLFF	TGCGCCAGCAGCTTTGGACGCCCTAATGAAAAACTGTTTTTT	TRBV5-1	TRBJ1-4	.	.
CAWFRGSEAFF	TGTGCCTGGTTCAGGGGCTCCGAAGCTTTCTTT	TRBV30	TRBJ1-1	.	.
CASSQGLTPDPLGYTF	TGTGCCAGCAGCCAAGGACTGACTCCCGACCCACTGGGCTACACCTTC	TRBV3-1	TRBJ1-2	.	.
CASSVAGSNEKLFF	TGTGCCAGCAGCGTAGCCGGATCTAATGAAAAACTGTTTTTT	TRBV7-9	TRBJ1-4	.	.
CASSRSGSHAYEQYF	TGTGCCAGCAGCCGTAGCGGGAGTCACGCCTACGAGCAGTACTTC	TRBV11-2	TRBJ2-7	many	TRBD2
CASRRKPNTGELFF	TGTGCCAGCAGACGGAAGCCCAACACCGGGGAGCTGTTTTTT	TRBV6-1	TRBJ2-2	.	.
CATGVGGGEAFF	TGTGCCACGGGGGTCGGGGGGGGTGAAGCTTTCTTT	TRBV6-1	TRBJ1-1	.	.
CASSFGYLGLRRGTGELFF	TGTGCCAGCAGTTTTGGTTACCTGGGACTCCGAAGGGGCACCGGGGAGCTGTTTTTT	TRBV28	TRBJ2-2	few	.
CASGLPGLAGSSGELFF	TGTGCTAGTGGTTTACCGGGACTAGCGGGATCTAGCGGGGAGCTGTTTTTT	TRBV12-5	TRBJ2-2	few	TRBD2
CASSERPDEKLFF	TGTGCCAGCAGTGAAAGGCCCGATGAAAAACTGTTTTTT	TRBV2	TRBJ1-4	.	.
CATGTGGETQYF	TGTGCCACCGGGACCGGGGGAGAGACCCAGTACTTC	TRBV24-1	TRBJ2-5	once	.
CASRMRGANTGELFF	TGTGCCAGCAGGATGAGAGGGGCGAACACCGGGGAGCTGTTTTTT	TRBV6-1	TRBJ2-2	few	.
CASSLEPGTNSPLHF	TGTGCCAGCAGCTTGGAGCCGGGTACCAATTCACCCCTCCACTTT	TRBV5-6	TRBJ1-6	once	.
CSAYKTASNTEAFF	TGCAGTGCTTACAAGACAGCCAGCAACACTGAAGCTTTCTTT	TRBV20-1	TRBJ1-1	.	.
CASSFRGRVTEAFF	TGTGCCAGCAGTTTCAGGGGGCGGGTCACTGAAGCTTTCTTT	TRBV12-3/TRBV12-4	TRBJ1-1	many	TRBD1
CSARGPLQANTEAFF	TGCAGTGCTAGAGGTCCATTACAGGCTAACACTGAAGCTTTCTTT	TRBV20-1	TRBJ1-1	.	.
CASSQDRQAASYGYTF	TGTGCCAGCAGCCAAGATCGGCAGGCCGCCTCCTATGGCTACACCTTC	TRBV4-2	TRBJ1-2	.	.
CAWSVTQETQYF	TGTGCCTGGAGTGTGACACAAGAGACCCAGTACTTC	TRBV30	TRBJ2-5	many	.
CASSPVSLFSYNEQFF	TGTGCCAGCAGCCCCGTGAGCCTGTTCTCCTACAATGAGCAGTTCTTC	TRBV11-2	TRBJ2-1	few	.
CASSEPRNTIYF	TGTGCCAGCAGTGAACCGAGAAACACCATATATTTT	TRBV2	TRBJ1-3	few	.
CASSASGTGRPQGGYTF	TGTGCCAGCAGTGCGTCCGGGACAGGGAGGCCTCAGGGTGGCTACACCTTC	TRBV25-1	TRBJ1-2	.	TRBD1